Listed below are T cell receptor beta chains from one sample, sequenced in a study of vaccination and CD4 T cells after COVID-19. For these receptors, no antigen is known. TCRdb analysed the PCR reads with MiXCR anew, one entry per CDR3 protein. The sample has about 8,400 distinct CDR3 sequences, less than 55% seen once. The material sequenced was CD4+ T cells from blood, cultured in vitro. The receptor set was obtained from a human donor in good health. Both conserved end residues are part of each CDR3. A D gene is named only where the DNA matches it firmly. The listing skips clone size in some rows; elsewhere it reads once, few, many or a size class.

abundance	v_gene	d_gene	j_gene	CDR3nt	CDR3aa
.	TRBV5-4	.	TRBJ1-6	TGTGCCAGCAGCTTGACCGAAAATTCACCCCTCCACTTT	CASSLTENSPLHF
.	TRBV25-1	.	TRBJ1-6	TGTGCCAGCCTATCCGGGGGGCTGAATTCACCCCTCCACTTT	CASLSGGLNSPLHF
.	TRBV7-8	TRBD1	TRBJ1-1	TGTGCCAGCAGCTTCCCTGGACAGGCGGAAACTGAAGCTTTCTTT	CASSFPGQAETEAFF
.	TRBV7-2	.	TRBJ2-4	TGTGCCAGCACCCCAAGGGGAGGAGACGCCAAAAACATTCAGTACTTC	CASTPRGGDAKNIQYF
.	TRBV6-2/TRBV6-3	TRBD2	TRBJ2-1	TGTGCCAGCAGCGGCGGGACTAGCGCATACAATGAGCAGTTCTTC	CASSGGTSAYNEQFF
.	TRBV20-1	.	TRBJ2-5	TGCAGTCTATTCTCCGTAGACACCGCCGGGACCCAGTACTTC	CSLFSVDTAGTQYF
.	TRBV7-9	TRBD1	TRBJ1-1	TGTGCCAGCAGCAAAGCGGGCAGGGGGCTTCGAAACACTGAAGCTTTCTTT	CASSKAGRGLRNTEAFF
few	TRBV6-1	.	TRBJ1-2	TGTGCCATCCAAGCGGAGGCCGAAGGTAGTGGCTACACCTTC	CAIQAEAEGSGYTF
.	TRBV19	.	TRBJ2-2	TGTGCCAGTAGTGTTCCCGGGACAACAACCGGGGAGCTGTTTTTT	CASSVPGTTTGELFF
.	TRBV23-1	.	TRBJ2-7	TGCGCCAGCAGCCCTTATTACGAGCAGTACTTC	CASSPYYEQYF
large	TRBV7-9	TRBD2	TRBJ2-3	TGTGCCAGCAGCCCCCCGGCCAGGCTAGCGGGAGGGCGCACAGATACGCAGTATTTT	CASSPPARLAGGRTDTQYF
.	TRBV28	.	TRBJ2-5	TGTGCCAGCATCACAGGGTGGGGAGAGACCCAGTACTTC	CASITGWGETQYF
.	TRBV5-1	.	TRBJ1-2	TGCGCCAGCAGCTCATTGGAGGGCCACTATGGCTACACCTTC	CASSSLEGHYGYTF
.	TRBV6-1	.	TRBJ1-2	TGTGCCAGCAAAACAGGGTTGGACTATGGCTACACCTTC	CASKTGLDYGYTF
.	TRBV12-3/TRBV12-4	.	TRBJ2-5	TGTGCCAGCAGTTTGGTTGGGTGGGAGACCCAGTACTTC	CASSLVGWETQYF
.	TRBV7-2	TRBD1	TRBJ2-3	TGTGCCAGCAGCTTAGTGGGGACAGGGTTTATTTGGGATACGCAGTATTTT	CASSLVGTGFIWDTQYF
.	TRBV19	.	TRBJ1-1	TGTGCCAGTAGTGTCACCGCCGGGACAACGAACACTGAAGCTTTCTTT	CASSVTAGTTNTEAFF
few	TRBV7-8	.	TRBJ2-2	TGTGCCAGCAGCCGCCGCGCCGGGGAGCTGTTTTTT	CASSRRAGELFF
.	TRBV6-1	TRBD1	TRBJ1-6	TGTGCCAGCAAACAGTCCGGGACAGGGCTTATTTTGGATAATTCACCCCTCCACTTT	CASKQSGTGLILDNSPLHF
few	TRBV20-1	.	TRBJ2-7	TGCAGTGCTCCCATGGCTGGGGGAGCGCACTACGAGCAGTACTTC	CSAPMAGGAHYEQYF
few	TRBV6-1	TRBD2	TRBJ2-7	TGTGCCAGCAGAAATAGCGGGGAAATTGGGTACGAGCAGTACTTC	CASRNSGEIGYEQYF
few	TRBV27	.	TRBJ2-5	TGTGCCAGCAGTTTAGGTTGGAGGGGGCTGGAGACCCAGTACTTC	CASSLGWRGLETQYF
.	TRBV20-1	.	TRBJ1-1	TGCAGTGCTAGAGATTCTGGGGACACTGAAGCTTTCTTT	CSARDSGDTEAFF
.	TRBV2	.	TRBJ2-1	TGTGCCAGCAGTGCCGGCACCTACAATGAGCAGTTCTTC	CASSAGTYNEQFF
few	TRBV2	TRBD1	TRBJ2-7	TGTGCCAGCAGTGAATTACAGGGGACGGCCTACGAGCAGTACTTC	CASSELQGTAYEQYF
.	TRBV18	TRBD1	TRBJ1-5	TGTGCCAGCTCACCACTAGGGACAGGGAGCGATCAGCCCCAGCATTTT	CASSPLGTGSDQPQHF
few	TRBV5-4	.	TRBJ1-1	TGTGCCAGCAGCTTGGATACCGTGGCGTGGGCTTTCTTT	CASSLDTVAWAFF
.	TRBV2	TRBD1	TRBJ1-2	TGTGCCAGCAGTACGGGACAGTGGCGGGGCTACACCTTC	CASSTGQWRGYTF
.	TRBV24-1	.	TRBJ2-5	TGTGCCACCAGTGCTCGCCCCCCGCTTCAAGAGACCCAGTACTTC	CATSARPPLQETQYF
.	TRBV20-1	.	TRBJ1-5	TGCAGTGCAGGTGGGAGCCTTGATCAGCCCCAGCATTTT	CSAGGSLDQPQHF
.	TRBV19	.	TRBJ2-5	TGTGCCAGTAGTATAGTCGGGACCGGATCGGGGGAGACCCAGTACTTC	CASSIVGTGSGETQYF
.	TRBV28	.	TRBJ1-1	TGTGCCAGCAGTTTATGGGGGATACCCATGAACACTGAAGCTTTCTTT	CASSLWGIPMNTEAFF
.	TRBV19	TRBD1	TRBJ1-3	TGTGCCAGTAGTGATCCGGGACAGGGCTCTGGAAACACCATATATTTT	CASSDPGQGSGNTIYF
.	TRBV10-3	.	TRBJ2-7	TGTGCCATCAGGGAGGGACTTATCCCCGGAGAGCAGTACTTC	CAIREGLIPGEQYF
.	TRBV5-4	TRBD1	TRBJ2-7	TGTGCCAGCAGCGGATCCGGACAGGGACAGTTCTACGAGCAGTACTTC	CASSGSGQGQFYEQYF
few	TRBV7-9	.	TRBJ1-5	TGTGCCAGCAGCTTAGGTGTCGGCAGGGGAGAAGGTCAGCCCCAGCATTTT	CASSLGVGRGEGQPQHF
few	TRBV20-1	TRBD1	TRBJ2-1	TGCAGTGCTAGAGTTAAACAGGGGGGCTACAATGAGCAGTTCTTC	CSARVKQGGYNEQFF
few	TRBV6-1	TRBD1	TRBJ1-6	TGTGCCAGCAGAATGTTCGAGACAGGGGTTCGATCACCCCTCCACTTT	CASRMFETGVRSPLHF
.	TRBV12-3/TRBV12-4	.	TRBJ1-6	TGTGCCAGCAGTTTAGGGTACTCGGCCCTCCACTTT	CASSLGYSALHF
few	TRBV7-2	.	TRBJ1-5	TGTGCCAGCAGCTTAGAGGCAGGGTGGCAGCCCCAGCATTTT	CASSLEAGWQPQHF